A selection of T cell receptor beta chains follows, all from one sample in a study of blood T cell repertoires in COVID-19. Here immunoSEQ multiplex PCR was the method, and the copy in TCRdb shows in-frame clones only, minus some. There are about 180,000 clones in the sample; 85% to 90% occur only once, and around 12% lies in the top ten. The specimen was peripheral blood. Every receptor here comes from a woman in her 70s with COVID-19, enrolled during active disease. The CDR3 runs from the conserved cysteine through the conserved F or W. Each record gives: clone size, D gene, V gene, J gene, CDR3 DNA, CDR3 protein. D genes are given only for firm matches. A clone size is listed for some rows: how often the clone was seen (once, few, many), or a class if it is expanded.

clone size: once; D gene: TRBD2; V gene: TRBV24-1; J gene: TRBJ2-1; CDR3 DNA: TGTGCCACCAGTGACCCGGGACTAGCGAAGAGTGAGCAGTTCTTC; CDR3 protein: CATSDPGLAKSEQFF
clone size: NA; D gene: TRBD1; V gene: TRBV28; J gene: TRBJ1-5; CDR3 DNA: TGTGCCAGCAGCACCTCGGACAGGGCAGATCAGCCCCAGCATTTT; CDR3 protein: CASSTSDRADQPQHF
clone size: NA; D gene: NA; V gene: TRBV7-6; J gene: TRBJ2-4; CDR3 DNA: TGTGCCAGCAGCGGGACACCCCGTAACATTCAGTACTTC; CDR3 protein: CASSGTPRNIQYF
clone size: NA; D gene: TRBD1; V gene: TRBV24-1; J gene: TRBJ1-1; CDR3 DNA: TGTGCCACCACCCCCGGGACAGGGAACACTGAAGCTTTCTTT; CDR3 protein: CATTPGTGNTEAFF
clone size: NA; D gene: TRBD2; V gene: TRBV6-5; J gene: TRBJ2-3; CDR3 DNA: TGTGCCAGCAGGATTAGCGGGAGTACAGATACGCAGTATTTT; CDR3 protein: CASRISGSTDTQYF
clone size: NA; D gene: TRBD1; V gene: TRBV10-3; J gene: TRBJ1-5; CDR3 DNA: TGTGCCATCAGTGAGGACAGGGGAAATCAGCCCCAGCATTTT; CDR3 protein: CAISEDRGNQPQHF
clone size: NA; D gene: TRBD2; V gene: TRBV5-6; J gene: TRBJ2-5; CDR3 DNA: TGTGCCAGCAGCTTGGGACTAGCGGGAGGGCCAGGCCAAGAGACCCAGTACTTC; CDR3 protein: CASSLGLAGGPGQETQYF
clone size: NA; D gene: NA; V gene: TRBV10-3; J gene: TRBJ1-2; CDR3 DNA: TGTGCCATCAGTGCCCAGGGTGGCTATGGCTACACCTTC; CDR3 protein: CAISAQGGYGYTF
clone size: NA; D gene: TRBD1; V gene: TRBV7-7; J gene: TRBJ1-5; CDR3 DNA: TGTGCTAGCAGCCCACAGGGGGCAGATCAGCCCCAGCATTTT; CDR3 protein: CASSPQGADQPQHF
clone size: NA; D gene: NA; V gene: TRBV19; J gene: TRBJ1-3; CDR3 DNA: TGTGCCAGTAGTATAGGACAGTCGTCTGGAAACACCATATATTTT; CDR3 protein: CASSIGQSSGNTIYF
clone size: NA; D gene: NA; V gene: TRBV6-5; J gene: TRBJ1-3; CDR3 DNA: TGTGCCAGCGCTAGGGGAAACACCATATATTTT; CDR3 protein: CASARGNTIYF
clone size: NA; D gene: TRBD1; V gene: TRBV7-8; J gene: TRBJ2-2; CDR3 DNA: TGTGCCAGCAGCCCGGGACAGGGCACATTCACCGGGGAGCTGTTTTTT; CDR3 protein: CASSPGQGTFTGELFF
clone size: once; D gene: TRBD1; V gene: TRBV18; J gene: TRBJ1-1; CDR3 DNA: TGTGCCAGCATGGGGACAGTCTATAACACTGAAGCTTTCTTT; CDR3 protein: CASMGTVYNTEAFF
clone size: NA; D gene: NA; V gene: TRBV28; J gene: TRBJ2-7; CDR3 DNA: TGTGCCAGCAGCCAGAATAAACAGGGTTTCCCCTACGAGCAGTACTTC; CDR3 protein: CASSQNKQGFPYEQYF
clone size: NA; D gene: TRBD1; V gene: TRBV11-3; J gene: TRBJ2-2; CDR3 DNA: TGTGCCAGCAGCACCAGACAGGGGGCAGGCGGGGAGCTGTTTTTT; CDR3 protein: CASSTRQGAGGELFF
clone size: NA; D gene: NA; V gene: TRBV27; J gene: TRBJ2-3; CDR3 DNA: TGTGCCAGCAGTTTTGGCCCAGATACGCAGTATTTT; CDR3 protein: CASSFGPDTQYF
clone size: NA; D gene: NA; V gene: TRBV30; J gene: TRBJ2-7; CDR3 DNA: TGTGCCTGGAGTGTACGTCTTGACAGCTCCTACGAGCAGTACTTC; CDR3 protein: CAWSVRLDSSYEQYF
clone size: NA; D gene: NA; V gene: TRBV3-1/TRBV3-2; J gene: TRBJ2-1; CDR3 DNA: TGTGCCAGCAGCCGGAGCCGGGAGCAGTTCTTC; CDR3 protein: CASSRSREQFF
clone size: NA; D gene: NA; V gene: TRBV12-2; J gene: TRBJ1-2; CDR3 DNA: TGTGCAAGTCGCAAGACGGGGTTCTATGGCTACACCTTC; CDR3 protein: CASRKTGFYGYTF
clone size: NA; D gene: NA; V gene: TRBV4-1; J gene: TRBJ1-3; CDR3 DNA: TGCGCCAGCAGCCAAGATGAAGTAGAGTTAAACACCATATATTTT; CDR3 protein: CASSQDEVELNTIYF
clone size: NA; D gene: NA; V gene: TRBV6-5; J gene: TRBJ1-5; CDR3 DNA: TGTGCCAGCAAAGCAGCAAGACAAGGCAATCAGCCCCAGCATTTT; CDR3 protein: CASKAARQGNQPQHF
clone size: NA; D gene: NA; V gene: TRBV28; J gene: TRBJ2-1; CDR3 DNA: TGTGCCAGCGATAGGGAAGACAGAGGCGATGAGCAGTTCTTC; CDR3 protein: CASDREDRGDEQFF
clone size: NA; D gene: NA; V gene: TRBV30; J gene: TRBJ1-1; CDR3 DNA: TGTGCCTGGAGTGTAACAGGCTTGGACACTGAAGCTTTCTTT; CDR3 protein: CAWSVTGLDTEAFF
clone size: once; D gene: NA; V gene: TRBV15; J gene: TRBJ2-5; CDR3 DNA: TGTGCCACCAGCAGGATCCTTAACCGACAGTACTTGGGGGAGACCCAGTACTTC; CDR3 protein: CATSRILNRQYLGETQYF